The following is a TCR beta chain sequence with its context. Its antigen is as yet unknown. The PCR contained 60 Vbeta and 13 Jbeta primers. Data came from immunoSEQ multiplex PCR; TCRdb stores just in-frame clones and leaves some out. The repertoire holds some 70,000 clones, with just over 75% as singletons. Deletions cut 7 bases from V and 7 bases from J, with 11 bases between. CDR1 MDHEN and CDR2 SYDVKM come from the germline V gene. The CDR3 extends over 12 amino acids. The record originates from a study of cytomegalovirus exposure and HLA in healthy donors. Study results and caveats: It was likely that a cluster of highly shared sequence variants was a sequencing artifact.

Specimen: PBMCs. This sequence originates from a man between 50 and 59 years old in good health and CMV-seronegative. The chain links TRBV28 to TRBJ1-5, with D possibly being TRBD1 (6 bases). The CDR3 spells CASTGGGQPQHF. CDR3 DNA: TGTGCCAGCACGGGAGGGGGGCAGCCCCAGCATTTT.